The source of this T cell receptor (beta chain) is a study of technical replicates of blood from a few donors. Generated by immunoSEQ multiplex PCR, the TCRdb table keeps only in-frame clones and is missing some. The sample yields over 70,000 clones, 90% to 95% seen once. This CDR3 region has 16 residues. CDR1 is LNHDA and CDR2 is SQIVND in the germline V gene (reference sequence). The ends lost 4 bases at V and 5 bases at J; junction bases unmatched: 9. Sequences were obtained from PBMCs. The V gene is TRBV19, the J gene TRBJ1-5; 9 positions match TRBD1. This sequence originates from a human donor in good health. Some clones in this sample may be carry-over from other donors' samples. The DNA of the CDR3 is TGTGCCAGTAGTACCCCGGACAGGGGTAACCATCAGCCCCAGCATTTT. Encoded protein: CASSTPDRGNHQPQHF.